This T cell receptor (beta chain) was recovered during a study of T cells in Graves' hyperthyroidism and ophthalmopathy. Newly diagnosed patients aged 18 to 65 had hyperthyroidism of under 2 months' duration. Study outcomes and limitations: Before onset, by a median of around six months, the model predicted ophthalmopathy. Blood also contained most expanded thyroid clonotypes above 0.001.

The CDR3 sequence is 15 residues long. A remark on this clonotype: Its specificity is unknown. A much bigger clone sits one base away, suggesting this may be a read error.

Regions amplified from RNA transcripts were the TCR beta CDR3 regions. HTBI primers were the set used in a first-round RT-PCR of the TCR CDR3. TCRdb fed the multiplex PCR reads into MiXCR, producing one record per CDR3 protein. This table has 250,000 to 350,000 distinct CDR3 sequences, about 15% appearing once. The chain joins TRBV12-3 or TRBV12-4 to TRBJ2-3; a weak D match, TRBD1 (5 bases). The end of the DNA is better explained by TRBJ1-5, so the J call may be wrong. The sample was blood. This receptor was obtained from a young man with Graves' hyperthyroidism. The CDR3 DNA follows: TGTGCCAGCAGCCCCGGGAGGGGATACACAGATACGCAGCATTTT. It translates to CASSPGRGYTDTQHF.